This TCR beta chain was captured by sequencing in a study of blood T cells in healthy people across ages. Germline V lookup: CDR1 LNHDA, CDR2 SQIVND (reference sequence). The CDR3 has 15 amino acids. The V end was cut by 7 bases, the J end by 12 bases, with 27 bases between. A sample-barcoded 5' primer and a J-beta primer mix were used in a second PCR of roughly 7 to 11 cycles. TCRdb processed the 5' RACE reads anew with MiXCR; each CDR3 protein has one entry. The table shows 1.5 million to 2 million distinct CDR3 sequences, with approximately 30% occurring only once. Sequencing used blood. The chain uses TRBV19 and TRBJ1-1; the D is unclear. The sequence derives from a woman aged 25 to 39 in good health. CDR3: CASTEGGGGPRWTFF. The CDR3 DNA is TGTGCCAGTACGGAAGGAGGAGGAGGGCCCAGGTGGACTTTCTTT.